This T cell receptor beta chain stems from a study of T cells in Graves' hyperthyroidism and ophthalmopathy. Background on the study: Prior to any treatment, at the point of initial diagnosis, peripheral blood was collected. General observations from the study: Among thyroid clonotypes expanded above 0.001, most also appeared in blood.

This clonotype showed up many times. Antigen specificity is unknown. Lactation, pregnancy, other autoimmune disease or uncontrolled infection excluded patients. Fresh peripheral blood, about 9.9 ml, yielded the PBMCs. RNA transcripts were the template for amplifying TCR beta CDR3 regions. HTBI primers were used for first-round RT-PCR of the TCR CDR3. MiXCR, applied by TCRdb to the multiplex PCR reads, yields one record per CDR3 protein. This table holds some 550,000 distinct CDR3 sequences, more than 15% found once. Germline V gene sequence: CDR1 LGHDT, CDR2 YNNKEL (reference sequence). V lost 3 bases, J lost 2 bases, and 7 bases lay in between. There are 13 residues in the CDR3.

The gene calls are TRBV3-1 and TRBJ2-5; no reliable D call. The clonotype originates from a middle-aged woman with Graves' ophthalmopathy. Sequencing used blood. CDR3 nucleotides: TGTGCCAGCAGCCACCTTAGACAAGAGACCCAGTACTTC. Translation gives CASSHLRQETQYF.